The present TCR beta chain was sequenced within a study of cytomegalovirus exposure and HLA in healthy donors. Points from the study as a whole: Later analysis associated a missense DCLRE1C variant with TCR beta V- and J-gene trimming. Researchers counted around 180 TCR beta chains as cytomegalovirus-associated. Some V segments could not be told apart, so they were left out, TRBV6-2 and TRBV6-3 among them.

CDR3 length equals 15 residues. Germline-derived CDR1 and CDR2 are PRHDT and FYEKMQ (reference sequence). With 0 bases removed from V and 8 bases from J, the gap between germline ends came to 14 bases. Points on this clone: The antigen is unknown.

Vbeta (60) and Jbeta (13) primers were used in the PCR. Per the original methods: Per a later analysis, the number of unique TCR beta chains was some 82 million, of which 9 million to 14 million were shared. Clones were read by immunoSEQ multiplex PCR, and TCRdb kept only the in-frame ones, dropping some. The D gene and trimming were derived from the DNA, and the V and J assignments and clone size from that table. The sample has 150,000 to 200,000 clones; more than 75% are singletons. This chain connects TRBV13 to TRBJ1-5; a possible D gene is TRBD1 (6 bases). The material sequenced was PBMCs. The receptor's source is a man aged 18 to 30 in good health and CMV-seropositive. CDR3 in DNA: TGTGCCAGCAGCTTAGGTAGGGGCACAGGGAAGCCCCAGCATTTT. Protein: CASSLGRGTGKPQHF.